This passage covers 25 T cell receptor beta chains from one sample sequenced in a study of early T cells in non-severe SARS-CoV-2 infection. TCRdb recomputed calls from the 5' RACE reads with MiXCR, one row per CDR3 protein. The sample shows approximately 45,000 distinct CDR3 sequences, under 13% of them seen only once. Sequencing was carried out using whole blood. These receptor sequences come from an adult who was a healthcare worker with PCR-confirmed SARS-CoV-2 infection or an uninfected control (not recorded which).

This clonotype showed up many times. Its ends do not fully match the called genes, so a read error is possible. This CDR3 is CASSLSSGQASYAF. DNA of the CDR3: TGTGCCAGCAGTTTATCTTCGGGACAGGCCTCTTACGCCTTC. V gene TRBV12-3 or TRBV12-4 combines with J gene TRBJ1-2, with TRBD1 identical over 8 bases. The CDR3 extends over 14 amino acids.

This clonotype has ten or more counts. Written as DNA, the CDR3 is TGTGCCAGCAGCCAGATACAGTTTCAAGAGACCCAGTACTTC. Translating gives CASSQIQFQETQYF. The rearrangement joins TRBV7-6 to TRBJ2-5; the D is unclear. This CDR3 contains 14 residues. Trimming took 5 bases from V and 2 from J, leaving 12 bases between them. The V gene's germline CDR1 is SGHVS and CDR2 FNYEAQ.

At least ten counts were recorded for this clonotype. V and J are TRBV11-2 and TRBJ2-5, with a tentative D call TRBD1 (5 bases). Trimming cost V 0 bases and J 1 base, with 9 bases left between them. Looked up from germline, CDR1 is SGHAT and CDR2 is FQNNGV. This CDR3 has 15 residues. CDR3 DNA sequence: TGTGCCAGCAGCTTAGATGGGGCCCGCCAAGAGACCCAGTACTTC. Protein: CASSLDGARQETQYF.

The V call is TRBV6-4, the J call TRBJ2-2, with 11 bases lining up with TRBD2. The CDR3 loop spans 14 amino acids. CDR1 and CDR2 from the germline V gene are MRHNA and SNTAGT. The J segment lost 7 bases and the V segment lost 5 bases, leaving 3 bases of the junction unmatched. CDR3 loop: CASSNLAGGGELFF. As DNA, the CDR3 is TGTGCCAGCAGTAACCTAGCGGGAGGCGGGGAGCTGTTTTTT.

This chain uses TRBV30 with TRBJ1-2; TRBD1 aligns across 8 bases. The CDR3 runs 12 residues. Germline V CDR1 and CDR2: GTSNPN, SVGIG (reference sequence). Trimming took 2 bases from V and 10 from J; bases not matched to a gene: 6. The CDR3 is CAWSLQTGDYTF. CDR3 bases: TGTGCCTGGAGTCTCCAGACAGGGGACTACACCTTC.

This clonotype came up many times. This chain links TRBV5-4 with TRBJ2-2; no reliable D call. V lost 1 base, J lost 0 bases, and 13 bases lay in between. Germline V CDR1 and CDR2: SGHNT, YYREEE (reference sequence). The CDR3 consists of 17 residues. CDR3 nucleotides: TGTGCCAGCAGCTTGTCTGTGCGTCGGACGAACACCGGGGAGCTGTTTTTT. Amino acid sequence: CASSLSVRRTNTGELFF. Looking up the rest from reference TRBV5-4 and TRBJ2-2 gives the full variable domain: ETGVTQSPTHLIKTRGQQVTLRCSSQSGHNTVSWYQQALGQGPQFIFQYYREEENGRGNFPPRFSGLQFPNYSSELNVNALELDDSALYLCASSLSVRRTNTGELFFGEGSRLTVL.

Ten or more counts support this clonotype. This chain links TRBV19 with TRBJ2-1; possible D gene TRBD1, 5 bases. V was shortened by 7 bases and J by 6 bases, with 19 bases between the two germline ends. The CDR3 totals 15 residues. Per germline, CDR1 LNHDA and CDR2 SQIVND (reference sequence). The CDR3: CASTPKDSTFNEQFF. CDR3 in DNA: TGTGCCAGTACCCCAAAAGACAGTACTTTCAATGAGCAGTTCTTC.

The chain employs TRBV24-1 and TRBJ2-2; D unclear. Germline CDR1 KGHDR, CDR2 SFDVKD. V was cut by 5 bases and J by 6 bases, with 12 bases left in between. This CDR3 has 14 residues. The CDR3 DNA reads TGTGCCACCAGTGGACCCCGGAGCTCCGGGGAGCTGTTTTTT. Encoded protein: CATSGPRSSGELFF.

This clonotype was detected ten times or more. This chain connects TRBV21-1 to TRBJ1-2. TRBV21-1 is an annotated pseudogene. The CDR3 has 13 residues. CDR3 region: CASSKAGFCGYTF. The CDR3 nucleotides read TGTGCCAGCAGCAAAGCGGGGTTTTGTGGCTACACCTTC.

There are many counts of this clonotype. This chain links TRBV7-3 with TRBJ1-3; no definite D call. The V and J ends lost 5 bases and 2 bases respectively, with 7 bases between them. This CDR3 is 13 amino acids long. Germline V CDR1 and CDR2: SGHTA, FQGTGA. CDR3 nucleotides: TGTGCCAGCAGCACTAATGCTGGAAACACCATATATTTT. Its protein is CASSTNAGNTIYF.

This clonotype was recorded many times. The rearrangement uses TRBV2 and TRBJ2-5; TRBD1 aligns across 10 bases. The CDR3 sequence is 14 residues long. V dropped 7 bases and J dropped 2; count of bases not matched to a gene: 4. Germline V CDR1 and CDR2: SNHLY, FYNNEI. The CDR3 nucleotides are TGTGCCAGCACCCGGGGACAGGGGCAAGAGACCCAGTACTTC. Translated: CASTRGQGQETQYF.

The chain is built from TRBV20-1 and TRBJ2-7, with 8 bases that match TRBD2. Germline assignment: CDR1 DFQATT and CDR2 SNEGSKA (reference sequence). Germline trimming cut 6 bases from V and 0 bases from J; bases unmatched to any gene: 10. There are 15 residues in the CDR3. The CDR3 here is CSAQRVAGFSYEQYF. The CDR3 region has the DNA TGCAGTGCCCAGAGGGTAGCGGGGTTCTCCTACGAGCAGTACTTC.

Ten or more counts support this clonotype. The gene calls are TRBV11-1 and TRBJ2-7, with D perhaps TRBD1 or TRBD2 (5 bases each). Between the trimmed V and J ends, which lost 4 bases and 0 bases, there was a span of 13 bases. From germline, CDR1 is SGHAT and CDR2 FQDESV (reference sequence). There are 15 residues in the CDR3. The CDR3 region has the DNA TGTGCCAGCAGCTCCCCCGGGACCGGCTCCTACGAGCAGTACTTC. Protein product: CASSSPGTGSYEQYF.

The rearrangement links TRBV30 to TRBJ2-2; 14 bases agree with TRBD2. J lost 3 bases, V lost 7 bases, and 7 bases had no gene match. The CDR3 covers 16 residues. Germline CDR1 and CDR2: GTSNPN and SVGIG (reference sequence). The CDR3 DNA reads TGTGCCTACGCGGGACTAGCGGGGGCCTACACCGGGGAGCTGTTTTTT. This translates into CAYAGLAGAYTGELFF.

This clonotype was seen at least ten times. The rearrangement uses TRBV11-1 and TRBJ1-1; no clear D. Germline V lookup: CDR1 SGHAT, CDR2 FQDESV (reference sequence). The V and J ends lost 3 bases and 5 bases respectively, with 7 bases between them. The CDR3 runs to 12 residues. The CDR3 bases are TGTGCCAGCAGCTTCCGGGTGACTGAAGCTTTCTTT. This encodes CASSFRVTEAFF.

The gene calls are TRBV10-1 and TRBJ2-1, with D possibly being TRBD1 or TRBD2 (5 bases each). Germline lookup yields CDR1 WNHNN and CDR2 SYGVQD (reference sequence). The CDR3 is made up of 18 amino acids. Trimming removed 2 bases at V and 0 bases at J, with 17 bases between. This chain's CDR3 is CASSEVRGAHSSYNEQFF. DNA for the CDR3: TGCGCCAGCAGTGAGGTTAGAGGGGCCCACTCCTCCTACAATGAGCAGTTCTTC.

This clonotype appeared a few times. V gene TRBV7-3 combines with J gene TRBJ2-3, with D unclear. Germline-derived CDR1 and CDR2 are SGHTA and FQGTGA. V dropped 5 bases and J dropped 5 bases, with 11 bases sitting between them. This CDR3 is 13 amino acids long. CDR3 in amino acids: CASSAATRDTQYF. The CDR3 DNA follows: TGTGCCAGCAGCGCGGCTACGCGAGATACGCAGTATTTT.

The sample holds many counts of this clonotype. V gene TRBV5-8 combines with J gene TRBJ2-4; no clear D gene. The CDR3 runs 16 residues. From germline, CDR1 is SGHTS and CDR2 YDEGEE. V lost 0 bases and J 0 bases, leaving 10 bases between the germline ends. CDR3 sequence (DNA): TGTGCCAGCAGCTTGGTGGTAGGGCTAGCCAAAAACATTCAGTACTTC. As protein: CASSLVVGLAKNIQYF.

This clonotype was seen a few times. The gene calls are TRBV2 and TRBJ1-6; 7 bases map to TRBD1. Unmatched junction bases numbered 10, after V lost 7 bases and J lost 10 bases. CDR3 length equals 14 residues. Per germline, CDR1 SNHLY and CDR2 FYNNEI. CDR3 sequence reads: CASINDRAHSPLHF. The CDR3 coding sequence is TGTGCCAGCATTAACGACAGGGCCCACTCACCCCTCCACTTT.

The chain couples TRBV7-3 to TRBJ2-3; a possible D gene is TRBD2 (6 bases). CDR1 is SGHTA, CDR2 FQGTGA, per germline. Trimming removed 2 bases from V and 5 bases from J, with 14 bases in between. This CDR3 has 15 amino acids. The CDR3 loop reads CASSLGGSGGDTQYF. The DNA for the CDR3 is TGTGCCAGCAGCTTAGGTGGATCCGGGGGAGATACGCAGTATTTT.

The sample holds many counts of this clonotype. Here the CDR3 DNA reads TGCAGTGCCCGGAGCTCAGGGACTTATAGCAATCAGCCCCAGCATTTT. Translation: CSARSSGTYSNQPQHF. This chain joins TRBV20-1 and TRBJ1-5; weak D call: TRBD1 (5 bases). CDR1 and CDR2 (germline): DFQATT, SNEGSKA (reference sequence). V was cut by 6 bases and J by 0 bases, with 18 bases left in between. The CDR3 totals 16 residues.

This clonotype was counted only a few times. The chain links TRBV3-1 to TRBJ1-1; no clear D gene. This CDR3 is built from 13 residues. The germline V and J ends were trimmed by 2 bases and 1 base, with 5 bases remaining between them. Germline CDR1 and CDR2: LGHDT and YNNKEL (reference sequence). The CDR3 is CASSQLGNTEAFF. The CDR3 DNA sequence: TGTGCCAGCAGCCAACTCGGGAACACTGAAGCTTTCTTT.

The CDR3 nucleotides are TGCGCCAGCAGCTTTGGTTGGACAGGGGATCAAGTTTTCTTT. Translated, it gives CASSFGWTGDQVFF. The V gene is TRBV5-1, the J gene TRBJ1-1, with 9 bases that match TRBD1. There are 14 residues in the CDR3. Unmatched junction bases numbered 12, after V lost 2 bases and J lost 13 bases. Per germline, CDR1 SGHRS and CDR2 YFSETQ. Full variable domain (missing parts from reference TRBV5-1 and TRBJ1-1): KAGVTQTPRYLIKTRGQQVTLSCSPISGHRSVSWYQQTPGQGLQFLFEYFSETQRNKGNFPGRFSGRQFSNSRSEMNVSTLELGDSALYLCASSFGWTGDQVFFGQGTRLTVV.

This clonotype was recorded at least ten times. The chain combines TRBV10-3 with TRBJ2-3, with 10 bases fitting TRBD2. The CDR3 is 15 amino acids. J gave up 5 bases and V 6 bases, and 8 bases lay outside the gene matches. Germline CDR1 and CDR2: ENHRY and SYGVKD. The CDR3 here is CAISRTSGIGDTQYF. The CDR3 bases are TGTGCCATCAGCCGGACTAGCGGCATAGGAGATACGCAGTATTTT.

This clonotype was recorded a few times. The chain has TRBV11-2 and TRBJ2-2; maybe TRBD1 (6 bases). V was shortened by 1 base and J by 6 bases, with 15 bases between the two germline ends. Germline-derived CDR1 and CDR2 are SGHAT and FQNNGV. The CDR3 runs 16 residues. CDR3 DNA: TGTGCCAGCAGCTTAGGGACAGATCGGTTCTCCGGGGAGCTGTTTTTT. Protein product: CASSLGTDRFSGELFF.